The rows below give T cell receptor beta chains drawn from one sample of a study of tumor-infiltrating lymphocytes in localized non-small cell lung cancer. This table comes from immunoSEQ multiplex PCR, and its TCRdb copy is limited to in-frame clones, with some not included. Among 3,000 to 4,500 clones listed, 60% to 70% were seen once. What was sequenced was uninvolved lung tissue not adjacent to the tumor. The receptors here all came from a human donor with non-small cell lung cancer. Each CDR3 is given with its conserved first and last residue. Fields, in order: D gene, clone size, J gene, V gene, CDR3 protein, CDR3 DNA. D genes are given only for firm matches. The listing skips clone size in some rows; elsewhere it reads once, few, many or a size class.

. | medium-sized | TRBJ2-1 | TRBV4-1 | CASSQGPYNEQFF | TGCGCCAGCAGCCAAGGCCCATACAATGAGCAGTTCTTC
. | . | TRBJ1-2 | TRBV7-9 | CASSLGGVDGYTF | TGTGCCAGCAGCCTCGGGGGAGTAGATGGCTACACCTTC
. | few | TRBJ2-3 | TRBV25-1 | CASSDLTWYTQYF | TGTGCCAGCAGTGACCTAACGTGGTATACGCAGTATTTT
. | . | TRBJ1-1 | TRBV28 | CASTNPAVGGRTEAFF | TGTGCCAGCACGAACCCGGCAGTGGGTGGTCGAACTGAAGCTTTCTTT
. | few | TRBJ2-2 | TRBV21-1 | CASSGSTGELFF | TGTGCCAGCAGCGGGAGCACCGGGGAGCTGTTTTTT
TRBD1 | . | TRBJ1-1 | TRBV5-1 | CASSQVVLTGGSEAFF | TGCGCCAGCAGCCAGGTGGTTTTGACAGGGGGCAGTGAAGCTTTCTTT
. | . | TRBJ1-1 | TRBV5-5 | CASNSEEGVSGTEAFF | TGTGCCAGCAATTCTGAAGAAGGGGTTAGCGGCACTGAAGCTTTCTTT
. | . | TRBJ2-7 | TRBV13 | CASSSSSTSPEQYF | TGTGCCAGCAGCTCCTCCTCTACTAGCCCCGAGCAGTACTTC
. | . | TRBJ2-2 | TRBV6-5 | CASGWDSPTGELFF | TGTGCCAGCGGGTGGGACTCACCCACCGGGGAGCTGTTTTTT
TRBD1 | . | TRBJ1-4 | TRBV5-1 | CASSWAGQGNSNEKLFF | TGCGCCAGCAGCTGGGCGGGACAGGGAAATTCAAATGAAAAACTGTTTTTT
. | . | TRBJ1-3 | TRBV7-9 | CASTLGGPGNTIYF | TGTGCCAGCACCTTGGGGGGACCCGGAAACACCATATATTTT
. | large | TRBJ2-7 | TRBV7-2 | CASSSSGWGRNEQYF | TGTGCCAGCAGCTCAAGTGGCTGGGGGCGCAACGAGCAGTACTTC
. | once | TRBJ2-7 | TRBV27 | CASSPRGQLYEQYF | TGTGCCAGCAGTCCCAGAGGACAGCTCTACGAGCAGTACTTC